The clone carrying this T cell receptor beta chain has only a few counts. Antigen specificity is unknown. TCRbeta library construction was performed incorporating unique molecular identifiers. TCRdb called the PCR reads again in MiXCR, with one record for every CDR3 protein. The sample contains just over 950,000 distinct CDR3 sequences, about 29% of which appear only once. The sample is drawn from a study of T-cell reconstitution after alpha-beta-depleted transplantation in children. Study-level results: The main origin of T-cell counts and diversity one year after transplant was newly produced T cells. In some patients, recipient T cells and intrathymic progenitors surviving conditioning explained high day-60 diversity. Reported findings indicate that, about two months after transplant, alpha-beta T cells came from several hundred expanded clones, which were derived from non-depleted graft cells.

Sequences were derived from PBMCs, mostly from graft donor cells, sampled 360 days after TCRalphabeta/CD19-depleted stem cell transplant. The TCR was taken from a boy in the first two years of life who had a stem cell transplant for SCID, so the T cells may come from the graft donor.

The CDR3: CASSYRGQGGGYTF. The CDR3 region has the DNA TGTGCCAGCAGTTACCGCGGACAGGGCGGAGGCTACACCTTC. The chain joins TRBV6-5 to TRBJ1-2, with TRBD1 identical over 8 bases. V shed 2 bases and J 8 bases; nucleotides not matched to a gene: 7. This CDR3 comprises 14 residues. Germline V gene sequence: CDR1 MNHEY, CDR2 SVGAGI.